This T cell receptor (beta chain) was observed in a study of shared clonotypes between healthy human individuals (dated by TCRdb to 2019 to 2021). General notes on the study: The cohort included three men and a couple of women between 18 and 49 years of age. To increase sequencing depth and limit assay-specific biases, different laboratories used diverse techniques to prepare libraries and sequence TCR repertoires. For each donor, three plates each were used for CD4 naive and CD4 memory, two plates were used for CD8 naive, and one plate was used for CD8 memory. Blood TCR repertoires of four to six healthy adults were deeply sequenced to estimate repertoire size and the extent of clonotype sharing between individuals. Each donor's leukapheresis produced roughly between about 0.85 and 10 billion PBMCs.

The paper's findings and limits, for the study overall: Incomplete sequencing was indicated by rarefaction of sorted-subset datasets, despite the large sequencing depth. Naive subsets generally had larger estimated clonotype richness than memory subsets did. Across several donors, roughly 5% of naive CD4, 3.5% of naive CD8, under 2.5% of memory CD4, and around 0.4% of memory CD8 clonotypes were shared. Pairwise subsampling led to the expectation that sequencing depth would affect the degree of clonotype sharing among donors. Because the study included only a small number of donors, the genetic and exposure-history diversity represented was limited. Clonotypes shared by all four sorted-subset donors showed higher generation probabilities than non-shared clonotypes. Sampling was restricted to blood, and TCR repertoires in tissue are likely to differ from TCR repertoires in blood.

Using the deep immunoSEQ assay, TCR CDR3 regions were amplified from genomic DNA by multiplex PCR. Genomic DNA extracted from each cell subset was distributed evenly over all wells of several immunoSEQ 96-well plates, and each plate served as one replicate. For sorted subsets, each replicate PCR was loaded with 200 to 250 ng genomic DNA, equivalent to about 30,000 T cell genomes. Purified libraries were measured with a Qubit 3.0 fluorometer, size-checked on a Bioanalyzer 2100, and measured again with the KAPA Library Quantification kit. Every immunoSEQ 96-well plate was sequenced on a separate single-read 150-cycle Illumina NextSeq 550 flow cell. Per the source publication's procedure: Because the immunoSEQ output included only junctional sequences and no quality scores, the filtering could not be the same as the filtering used for full-length reads. Sequences were annotated with PyIR, a Python wrapper for IgBLAST v1.9, using IMGT germline references to assign V/J genes and CDR3. Any read was removed if the V/J assignment was weak (E-value above 1e-6), the CDR3 was missing, or the read contained stop codons, out-of-frame junctions, or ambiguous translated residues. V3J clonotypes were defined as sequences sharing an identical inferred V gene, J gene, and CDR3 amino acid sequence. To compute the percentage overlap between repertoires, the number of shared unique clonotypes was divided by the size of the smaller repertoire. Three approaches were used to assess repertoire richness: RTK rarefaction, the Chao1 estimator, and Recon v2.1 estimates of unobserved clonotypes. OLGA was used to compute generation probabilities for all TCRbeta clonotypes that the gDNA method yielded from a handful of donors. Drawn from immuneACCESS, this table holds only the in-frame rearrangements with V and J called that TCRdb kept. Clones are partly lost; checked studies trace under half to an unresolved V gene and leave the rest unexplained. That table gives V, J and clone size, and the DNA gave D and trimming. The sample table shows almost 700,000 clones, and 92% are seen once. The ten largest clones add up to about 24% of the sample.

This clone appeared once. Its antigen specificity is not known. No quality values exist for individual bases; no much larger clone is one base distant. For the CD8 naive samples, CD45RO-negative cells were positively selected for CCR7, yielding a CD45RA+CCR7+ population from which TemRA cells were excluded. The donors were healthy, HIV-negative adults who had no recently reported acute infections or vaccinations. Only Caucasian adults living in Nashville, Tennessee, USA were represented among the donors. After blood collection by leukapheresis, PBMCs were isolated using Ficoll-Histopaque density gradient centrifugation and then cryopreserved in the vapor phase of liquid nitrogen. Purity and quantity of every magnetically sorted T cell population were checked by analytical flow cytometry. Genomic DNA was isolated from each sorted fraction and quantified by UV absorbance on a Nanodrop 2000c. The source material was naive CD8+ T cells sorted from blood. The meaning of the sample's cell subset or site label: CD45RA+CCR7+. The receptor was isolated from a man aged 30 to 45 in good health.

The nucleotides read TGTGCCAGCAGCTTGTATCCAGGGGGCCTCCAAGAGACCCAGTACTTC. It translates to CASSLYPGGLQETQYF. This chain joins TRBV7-9 to TRBJ2-5; 8 central nucleotides agree with TRBD1. The CDR3 holds 16 amino acids from the cysteine to the phenylalanine. CDR3 DNA is the only sequence kept; it has 48 bases, read in frame from the first base. CDR1 and CDR2 are read off the germline V gene (reference sequence) as SEHNR and FQNEAQ. V loses 3 bases at its end and J loses 1 base; junction bases beyond the gene matches: 7.